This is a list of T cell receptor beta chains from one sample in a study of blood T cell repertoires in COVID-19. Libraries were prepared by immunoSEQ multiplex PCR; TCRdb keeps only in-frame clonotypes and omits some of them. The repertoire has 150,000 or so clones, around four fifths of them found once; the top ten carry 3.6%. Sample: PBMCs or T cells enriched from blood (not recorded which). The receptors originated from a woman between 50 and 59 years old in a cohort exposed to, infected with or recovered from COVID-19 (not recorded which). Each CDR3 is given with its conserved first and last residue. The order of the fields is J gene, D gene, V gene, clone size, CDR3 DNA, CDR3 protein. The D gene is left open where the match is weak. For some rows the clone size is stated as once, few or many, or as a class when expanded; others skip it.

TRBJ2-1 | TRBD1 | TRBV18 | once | TGTGCCAGCTCCCGGAGAACACAGGGGGCGGACGAGCAGTTCTTC | CASSRRTQGADEQFF
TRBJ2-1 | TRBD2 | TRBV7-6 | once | TGTGCCAGCAGCTCCCAGCTAGCGGGGTACAATGAGCAGTTCTTC | CASSSQLAGYNEQFF
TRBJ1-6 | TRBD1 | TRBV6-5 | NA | TGTGCCAGCAGTTACTCACAGGGGCATAATTCACCCCTCCACTTT | CASSYSQGHNSPLHF
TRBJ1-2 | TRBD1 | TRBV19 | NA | TGTGCCAGTAGTCAAATCACAGGGGAAAATGGCTACACCTTC | CASSQITGENGYTF
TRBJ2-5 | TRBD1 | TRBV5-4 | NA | TGTGCCAGCAGCCCGGGACAGGGGGTGGAGACCCAGTACTTC | CASSPGQGVETQYF
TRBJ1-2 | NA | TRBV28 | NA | TGTGCCAGCGCTCAGGGCGGGAAAGTCTATGGCTACACCTTC | CASAQGGKVYGYTF
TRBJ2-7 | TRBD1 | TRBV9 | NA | TGTGCCAGCAGCATCGGGACAGCAACCTACGAGCAGTACTTC | CASSIGTATYEQYF
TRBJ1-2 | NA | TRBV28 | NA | TGTGCCAGCAGTTTACAGGGGACCTATGGCTACACCTTC | CASSLQGTYGYTF
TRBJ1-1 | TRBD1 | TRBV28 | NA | TGTGCCAGCAGACAACCCGGGACAGGGATTGGGGCTGAAGCTTTCTTT | CASRQPGTGIGAEAFF
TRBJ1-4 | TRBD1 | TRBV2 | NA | TGTGCCAGCAGTGCCTACAGGGGGCGGACTAATGAAAAACTGTTTTTT | CASSAYRGRTNEKLFF
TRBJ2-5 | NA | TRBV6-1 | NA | TGTGCCAGCAGTGAAGCGGGCAGTCCTTGGGAGACCCAGTACTTC | CASSEAGSPWETQYF
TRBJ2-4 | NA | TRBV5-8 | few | TGTGCCAGCAGCCCAGGACTCGACATTCAGTACTTC | CASSPGLDIQYF
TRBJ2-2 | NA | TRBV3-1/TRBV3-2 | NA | TGTGCCAGCAGCCAAGGCAGGGTTGGCACCGGGGAGCTGTTTTTT | CASSQGRVGTGELFF
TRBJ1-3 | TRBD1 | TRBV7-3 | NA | TGTGCCAGCAGCTCCCTGCCCCAGGGGGCGGGAAACACCATATATTTT | CASSSLPQGAGNTIYF
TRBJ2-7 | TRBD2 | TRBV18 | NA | TGTGCCAGCTCACCCCAGCTAGCGGGAGGGGTCGACGAGCAGTACTTC | CASSPQLAGGVDEQYF
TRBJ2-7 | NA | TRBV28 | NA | TGTGCCAGCAGTTTGGAGGATTCCTACGAGCAGTACTTC | CASSLEDSYEQYF
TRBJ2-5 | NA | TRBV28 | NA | TGTGCCAGCAGTTTTAGGGGGATCTGGACCCAGTACTTC | CASSFRGIWTQYF
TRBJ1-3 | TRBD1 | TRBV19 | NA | TGTGCCAGTAGTATGCCGGGACAGTTTGAAGCCATATATTTT | CASSMPGQFEAIYF
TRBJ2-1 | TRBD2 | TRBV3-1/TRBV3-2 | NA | TGTGCCAGCAGCCAAGTCGTTAGCGGGGATCAGTTCTTC | CASSQVVSGDQFF
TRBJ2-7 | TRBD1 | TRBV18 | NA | TGTGCCAGCTCACTTTCCGGGACAGGAGAATACGAGCAGTACTTC | CASSLSGTGEYEQYF
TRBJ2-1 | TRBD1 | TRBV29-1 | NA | TGCAGCGTTGATCGGGACAGGGGGTCCAATGAGCAGTTCTTC | CSVDRDRGSNEQFF
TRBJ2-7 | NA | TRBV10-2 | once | TGCGCCAGCAGTGCGAGGACACCCTCCTACGAGCAGTACTTC | CASSARTPSYEQYF
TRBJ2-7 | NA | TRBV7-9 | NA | TGTGCCAGCAGCGTACTAGACGAGCAGTACTTC | CASSVLDEQYF
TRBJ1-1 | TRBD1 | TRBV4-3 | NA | TGCGCCAGCAGCCAGGGTACCGGGACAGAAAACACTGAAGCTTTCTTT | CASSQGTGTENTEAFF
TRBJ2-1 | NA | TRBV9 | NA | TGTGCCAGCAGCGTAACAGGGTCCCCCTACAATGAGCAGTTCTTC | CASSVTGSPYNEQFF
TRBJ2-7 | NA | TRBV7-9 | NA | TGTGCCAGCAGTTCCGGGACTGAAAGGCTCGAGCAGTACTTC | CASSSGTERLEQYF
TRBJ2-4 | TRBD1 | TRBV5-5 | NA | TGTGCCAGCAGTCCACCGGGACAGTTGTCCAAAAACATTCAGTACTTC | CASSPPGQLSKNIQYF
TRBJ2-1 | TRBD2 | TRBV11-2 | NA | TGTGCCAGCAGCTTAGATCTGTCGGGGGCTAGCGGGAGCTCCTACAATGAGCAGTTCTTC | CASSLDLSGASGSSYNEQFF
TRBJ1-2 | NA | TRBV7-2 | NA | TGTGCCAGCAGGGACAGCCCTAACTATGGCTACACCTTC | CASRDSPNYGYTF
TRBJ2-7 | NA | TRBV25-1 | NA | TGTGCCAGCACCCCTGGGGGTAGCGGCGAGCAGTACTTC | CASTPGGSGEQYF
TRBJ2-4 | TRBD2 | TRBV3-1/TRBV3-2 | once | TGTGCCAGCAGCCCCCCGGGGGGGATAATAGCCAAAAACATTCAGTACTTC | CASSPPGGIIAKNIQYF
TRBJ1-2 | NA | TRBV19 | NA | TGTGCCAGTAGTGATGGGTCAATGGGAGCCCGACGCAGGGGCTACACCTTC | CASSDGSMGARRRGYTF
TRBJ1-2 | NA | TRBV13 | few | TGTGCCAGCAGCTTCGGTGAAGAGAACTATGGCTACACCTTC | CASSFGEENYGYTF
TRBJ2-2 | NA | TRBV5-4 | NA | TGTGCCAGCAGCTTGGCTCGGGCGGGGACAGTCACCGGGGAGCTGTTTTTT | CASSLARAGTVTGELFF